This TCR beta chain originates from a study of T cell changes during pregnancy in multiple sclerosis. The CDR3 is made up of 16 amino acids. V dropped 4 bases and J dropped 0 bases, with 17 bases sitting between them. Germline CDR1 is SGHRS and CDR2 is YFSETQ. Profiling relied on immunoSEQ multiplex PCR, and the TCRdb table lists in-frame clones only, not all of them. The sample carries tens of thousands of clones, around 93% recorded once. The rearrangement links TRBV5-1 to TRBJ2-7; maybe TRBD2 (7 bases). This clonotype originated in a female donor with multiple sclerosis, enrolled in a pregnancy study. The source material was CD8+ T cells from peripheral blood mononuclear cells, sampled in the second trimester of pregnancy. The CDR3 DNA sequence: TGCGCCAGCAGCCCTGAAGGGGGGGTCAGCTCCTACGAGCAGTACTTC. Protein product: CASSPEGGVSSYEQYF.